A selection of T cell receptor beta chains follows, all from one sample in a study of post-analysis software for immune sequencing data. TCRdb processed the PCR reads anew with MiXCR; each CDR3 protein has one entry. Of roughly 800,000 distinct CDR3 sequences in the sample, approximately 53% were seen once. Sequencing was done on a sample of blood. The receptors here all came from a girl aged 10-17 years with multiple sclerosis. Each CDR3 is given with its conserved first and last residue. D genes are given only for firm matches. Clone size appears in some rows only: once, few, many, or a class for an expanded clone.

v_gene	j_gene	abundance	d_gene	CDR3aa	CDR3nt
TRBV10-3	TRBJ2-5	NA	TRBD1	CAISEGGQGETQYF	TGTGCCATCAGTGAGGGGGGACAGGGGGAGACCCAGTACTTC
TRBV6-4	TRBJ2-1	NA	NA	CASSPYSNFYSYNEQFF	TGTGCCAGCAGTCCCTACTCGAACTTCTACTCCTACAATGAGCAGTTCTTC
TRBV20-1	TRBJ2-7	few	TRBD2	CSARPLRTSGSYEQYF	TGCAGTGCTAGACCCCTCCGGACTAGCGGGAGCTACGAGCAGTACTTC
TRBV20-1	TRBJ2-1	NA	NA	CSARAPWGGTYNEQFF	TGCAGTGCTAGAGCCCCCTGGGGGGGCACCTACAATGAGCAGTTCTTC
TRBV20-1	TRBJ2-1	few	TRBD1	CSATVVDRFIDEQFF	TGCAGTGCTACGGTCGTGGACAGGTTTATCGATGAGCAGTTCTTC
TRBV14	TRBJ1-2	NA	NA	CASSHNSWYGYTF	TGTGCCAGCAGCCATAACAGCTGGTATGGCTACACCTTC
TRBV7-8	TRBJ2-1	NA	TRBD2	CASSNLDGGLGRDEQCF	TGTGCCAGCAGCAACCTCGACGGAGGACTAGGTCGTGATGAGCAGTGCTTC
TRBV10-3	TRBJ1-2	once	NA	CAISDDRTANYGYTF	TGTGCCATCAGTGACGATCGGACAGCTAACTATGGCTACACCTTC
TRBV5-1	TRBJ2-7	NA	NA	CASSRDAELFEQYF	TGCGCCAGCAGCCGGGATGCGGAGCTTTTCGAGCAGTACTTC
TRBV5-1	TRBJ2-7	NA	TRBD2	CASSPLVLAGDVHEQYF	TGCGCCAGCAGCCCCCTTGTATTAGCGGGAGACGTCCACGAGCAGTACTTC
TRBV7-2	TRBJ2-3	few	TRBD2	CASSLGLAGTTQYF	TGTGCCAGCAGCCTAGGACTAGCGGGGACTACGCAGTATTTT
TRBV5-1	TRBJ2-1	NA	NA	CASSFGHSSYNEQFF	TGCGCCAGCAGCTTTGGCCACAGCTCCTACAATGAGCAGTTCTTC
TRBV29-1	TRBJ2-5	NA	NA	CSVVVGLEKETQYF	TGCAGCGTTGTGGTAGGGCTCGAAAAAGAGACCCAGTACTTC
TRBV28	TRBJ1-3	NA	TRBD1	CASRKRSVGTVIGNTIYF	TGTGCCAGCAGGAAGAGGTCGGTAGGGACAGTCATTGGAAACACCATATATTTT
TRBV7-3	TRBJ2-1	NA	NA	CASSLAGSLNEQFF	TGTGCCAGCAGCTTAGCGGGATCGTTGAATGAGCAGTTCTTC
TRBV11-2	TRBJ2-5	NA	TRBD2	CASSFIAGATGETQYF	TGTGCCAGCAGCTTTATAGCGGGGGCGACGGGGGAGACCCAGTACTTC
TRBV11-2	TRBJ2-7	few	NA	CASSLDLLQGIGYEQYF	TGTGCCAGCAGCTTAGATCTCCTCCAGGGTATAGGGTACGAGCAGTACTTC
TRBV20-1	TRBJ1-2	once	NA	CSATTSRDYGYTF	TGCAGTGCTACCACGTCCAGGGACTATGGCTACACCTTC
TRBV4-1	TRBJ1-2	once	NA	CASSQDWTLDGYTF	TGCGCCAGCAGCCAAGATTGGACCCTGGATGGCTACACCTTC
TRBV29-1	TRBJ1-1	few	NA	CSAAGQTEAFF	TGCAGCGCCGCTGGACAGACTGAAGCTTTCTTT
TRBV7-2	TRBJ2-5	few	NA	CASSLSMRDPRMETQYF	TGTGCCAGCAGCTTATCAATGAGGGACCCTCGGATGGAGACCCAGTACTTC
TRBV5-1	TRBJ1-1	NA	TRBD1	CASSLGQGVEAFF	TGCGCCAGCAGCTTGGGACAGGGTGTTGAAGCTTTCTTT
TRBV6-1	TRBJ2-3	NA	TRBD2	CASSRQWRGGLTDTQYF	TGTGCCAGCAGTCGCCAGTGGCGGGGGGGCCTGACAGATACGCAGTATTTT
TRBV3-1	TRBJ2-5	NA	TRBD1	CASSQDLYDRGRETQYF	TGTGCCAGCAGCCAAGACCTTTACGACAGGGGTAGAGAGACCCAGTACTTC
TRBV6-6	TRBJ2-4	NA	TRBD1	CASSYEGQGANIQYF	TGTGCCAGCAGTTACGAGGGACAGGGGGCGAACATTCAGTACTTC
TRBV7-2	TRBJ1-2	few	NA	CASSFTARQYGYTF	TGTGCCAGCAGCTTTACCGCCAGACAGTATGGCTACACCTTC
TRBV20-1	TRBJ1-4	NA	NA	CSARDLFEKLFF	TGCAGTGCTAGAGATCTTTTTGAAAAACTGTTTTTT
TRBV12-3/TRBV12-4	TRBJ2-7	few	TRBD1	CVSSFPGTGAYEQYF	TGTGTCAGCAGTTTTCCCGGGACAGGGGCCTACGAGCAGTACTTC
TRBV9	TRBJ2-7	few	TRBD1	CASTPGQGLSEQYF	TGTGCCAGCACACCGGGACAGGGTCTCTCCGAGCAGTACTTC
TRBV12-5	TRBJ1-2	NA	NA	CASGAPGDGYTF	TGTGCTAGTGGTGCGCCCGGGGATGGCTACACCTTC
TRBV9	TRBJ2-1	NA	NA	CASSVGYSSYNEQFF	TGTGCCAGCAGCGTAGGCTACAGCTCCTACAATGAGCAGTTCTTC
TRBV6-5	TRBJ2-7	NA	TRBD1	CASSFKSGQGAEQYF	TGTGCCAGCAGTTTCAAGTCGGGACAGGGAGCCGAGCAGTACTTC
TRBV29-1	TRBJ2-1	NA	TRBD2	CSATSGRRNEQFF	TGCAGCGCTACTAGCGGGAGAAGAAATGAGCAGTTCTTC
TRBV12-3/TRBV12-4	TRBJ1-2	NA	NA	CASRGQAYGYTF	TGTGCCAGCAGAGGGCAAGCCTATGGCTACACCTTC
TRBV9	TRBJ2-1	few	TRBD2	CASSVAGGSSYNEQFF	TGTGCCAGCAGCGTAGCGGGCGGGAGCTCCTACAATGAGCAGTTCTTC
TRBV27	TRBJ2-7	NA	TRBD2	CVSSQEFSGSSYEQYF	TGTGTCAGCAGTCAAGAGTTTAGCGGGAGCTCCTACGAGCAGTACTTC
TRBV5-1	TRBJ2-2	NA	NA	CASSPGGGTGELFF	TGCGCCAGCAGCCCTGGAGGGGGCACCGGGGAGCTGTTTTTT
TRBV4-1	TRBJ1-1	NA	TRBD1	CASSQDGSGGTEAFF	TGCGCCAGCAGCCAAGATGGGTCAGGGGGCACTGAAGCTTTCTTT
TRBV20-1	TRBJ2-1	NA	TRBD2	CSARVAWTSGRAQFF	TGCAGTGCTAGAGTTGCGTGGACTAGCGGGAGGGCGCAGTTCTTC